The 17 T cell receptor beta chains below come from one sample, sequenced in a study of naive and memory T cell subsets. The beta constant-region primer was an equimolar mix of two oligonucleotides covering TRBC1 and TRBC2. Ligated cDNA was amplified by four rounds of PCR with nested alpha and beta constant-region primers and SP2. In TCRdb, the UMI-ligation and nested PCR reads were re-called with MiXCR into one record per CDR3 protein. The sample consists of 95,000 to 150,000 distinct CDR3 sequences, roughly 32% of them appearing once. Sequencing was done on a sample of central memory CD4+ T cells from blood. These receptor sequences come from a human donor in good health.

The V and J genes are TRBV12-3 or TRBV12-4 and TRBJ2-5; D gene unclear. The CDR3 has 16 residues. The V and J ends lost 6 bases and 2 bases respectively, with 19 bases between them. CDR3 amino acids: CASSFKVGSVQETQYF. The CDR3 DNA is TGTGCCAGCAGCTTCAAAGTGGGGTCTGTACAAGAGACCCAGTACTTC.

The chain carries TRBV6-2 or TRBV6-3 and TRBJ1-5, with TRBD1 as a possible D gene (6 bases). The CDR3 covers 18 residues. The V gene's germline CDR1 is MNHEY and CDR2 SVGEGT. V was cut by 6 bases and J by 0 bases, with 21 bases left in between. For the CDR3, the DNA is TGTGCCAGCAGGGCCGGGGCAGGGGCTATTTATAGCAATCAGCCCCAGCATTTT. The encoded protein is CASRAGAGAIYSNQPQHF.

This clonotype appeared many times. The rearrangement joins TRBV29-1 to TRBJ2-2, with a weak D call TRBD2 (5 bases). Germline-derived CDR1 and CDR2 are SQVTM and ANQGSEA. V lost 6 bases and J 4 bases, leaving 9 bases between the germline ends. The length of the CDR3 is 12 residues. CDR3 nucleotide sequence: TGCAGCGTCGGGGAAACCACCGGGGAGCTGTTTTTT. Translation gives CSVGETTGELFF.

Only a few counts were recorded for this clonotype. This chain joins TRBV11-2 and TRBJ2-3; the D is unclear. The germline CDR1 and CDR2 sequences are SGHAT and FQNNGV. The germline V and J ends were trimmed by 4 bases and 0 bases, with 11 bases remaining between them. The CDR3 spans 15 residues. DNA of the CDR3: TGTGCCAGCAGCTACTCCGGCACCAGCACAGATACGCAGTATTTT. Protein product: CASSYSGTSTDTQYF.

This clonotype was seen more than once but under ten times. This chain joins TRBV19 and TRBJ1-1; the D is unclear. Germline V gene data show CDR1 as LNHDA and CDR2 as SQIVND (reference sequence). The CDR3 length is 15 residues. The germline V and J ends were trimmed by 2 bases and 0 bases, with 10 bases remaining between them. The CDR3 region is CASSIRPGMNTEAFF. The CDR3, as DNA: TGTGCCAGTAGTATACGCCCAGGAATGAACACTGAAGCTTTCTTT.

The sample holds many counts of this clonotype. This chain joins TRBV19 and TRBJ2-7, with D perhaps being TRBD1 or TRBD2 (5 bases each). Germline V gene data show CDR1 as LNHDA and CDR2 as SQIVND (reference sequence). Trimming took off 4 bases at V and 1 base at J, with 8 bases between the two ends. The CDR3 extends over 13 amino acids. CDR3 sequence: CASSRDRSYEQYF. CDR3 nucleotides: TGTGCCAGTAGTAGGGACCGATCCTACGAGCAGTACTTC.

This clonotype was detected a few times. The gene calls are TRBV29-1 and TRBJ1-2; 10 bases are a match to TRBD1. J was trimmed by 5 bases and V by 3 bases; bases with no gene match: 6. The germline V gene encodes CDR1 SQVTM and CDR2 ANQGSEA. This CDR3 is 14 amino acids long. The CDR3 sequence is CSVEGQGISYGYTF. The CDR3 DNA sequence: TGCAGCGTTGAGGGACAGGGGATCTCGTATGGCTACACCTTC.

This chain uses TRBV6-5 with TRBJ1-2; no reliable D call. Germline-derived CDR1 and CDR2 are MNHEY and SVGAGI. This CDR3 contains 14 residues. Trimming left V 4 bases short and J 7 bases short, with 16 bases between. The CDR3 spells CASSSSGSSVGYTF. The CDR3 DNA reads TGTGCCAGCAGTTCCAGCGGGTCGAGCGTTGGCTACACCTTC.

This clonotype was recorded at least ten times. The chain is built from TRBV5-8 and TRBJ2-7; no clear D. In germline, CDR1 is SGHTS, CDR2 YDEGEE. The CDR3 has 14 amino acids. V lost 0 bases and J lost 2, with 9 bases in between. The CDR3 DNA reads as TGTGCCAGCAGCTTGGAGGTGGACCCCTACGAGCAGTACTTC. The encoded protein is CASSLEVDPYEQYF.

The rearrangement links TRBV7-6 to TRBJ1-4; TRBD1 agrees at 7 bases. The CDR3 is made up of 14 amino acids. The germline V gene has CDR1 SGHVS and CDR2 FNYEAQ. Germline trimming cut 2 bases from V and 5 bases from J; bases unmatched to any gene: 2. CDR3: CASSLQGGNEKLFF. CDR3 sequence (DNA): TGTGCCAGCAGCTTACAGGGGGGCAATGAAAAACTGTTTTTT.

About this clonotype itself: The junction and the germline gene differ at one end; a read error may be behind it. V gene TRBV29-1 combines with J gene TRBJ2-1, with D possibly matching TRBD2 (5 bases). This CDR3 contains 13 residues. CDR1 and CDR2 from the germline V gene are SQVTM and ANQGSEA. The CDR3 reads CSAERGFANEQFF. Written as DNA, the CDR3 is TGCAGCGCTGAACGGGGATTTGCGAATGAGCAGTTCTTC.

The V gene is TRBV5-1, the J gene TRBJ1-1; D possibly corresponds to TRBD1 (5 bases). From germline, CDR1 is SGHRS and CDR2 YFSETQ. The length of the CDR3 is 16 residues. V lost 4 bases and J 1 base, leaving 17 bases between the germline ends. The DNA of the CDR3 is TGCGCCAGCAGCGGGCGGGCAGGGAGGGCGAACACTGAAGCTTTCTTT. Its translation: CASSGRAGRANTEAFF. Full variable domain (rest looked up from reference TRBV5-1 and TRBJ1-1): KAGVTQTPRYLIKTRGQQVTLSCSPISGHRSVSWYQQTPGQGLQFLFEYFSETQRNKGNFPGRFSGRQFSNSRSEMNVSTLELGDSALYLCASSGRAGRANTEAFFGQGTRLTVV.

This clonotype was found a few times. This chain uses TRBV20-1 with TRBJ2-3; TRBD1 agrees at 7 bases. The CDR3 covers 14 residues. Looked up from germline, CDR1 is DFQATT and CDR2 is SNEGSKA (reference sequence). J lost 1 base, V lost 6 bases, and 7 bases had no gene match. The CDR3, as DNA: TGCAGTGCACCGACAGGGAAGGGCACAGATACGCAGTATTTT. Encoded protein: CSAPTGKGTDTQYF.

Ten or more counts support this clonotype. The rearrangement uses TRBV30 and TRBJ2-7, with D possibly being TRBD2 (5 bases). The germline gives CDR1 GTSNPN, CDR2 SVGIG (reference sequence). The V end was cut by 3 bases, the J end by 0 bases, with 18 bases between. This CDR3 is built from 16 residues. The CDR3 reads CAWRPREGLLSYEQYF. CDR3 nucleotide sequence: TGTGCCTGGAGGCCTCGAGAAGGACTGCTCTCCTACGAGCAGTACTTC.

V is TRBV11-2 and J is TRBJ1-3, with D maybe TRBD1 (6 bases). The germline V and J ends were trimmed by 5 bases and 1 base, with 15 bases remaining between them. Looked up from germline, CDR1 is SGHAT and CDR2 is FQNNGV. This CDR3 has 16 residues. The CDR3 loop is CASSRTGRSSGNTIYF. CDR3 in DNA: TGTGCCAGCAGCAGAACAGGGCGCTCGTCTGGAAACACCATATATTTT.

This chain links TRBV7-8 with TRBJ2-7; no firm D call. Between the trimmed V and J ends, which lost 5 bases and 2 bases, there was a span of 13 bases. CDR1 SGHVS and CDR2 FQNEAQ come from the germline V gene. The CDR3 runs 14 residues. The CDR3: CASSRERITYEQYF. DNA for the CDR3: TGTGCCAGCAGCAGAGAACGGATTACCTACGAGCAGTACTTC.

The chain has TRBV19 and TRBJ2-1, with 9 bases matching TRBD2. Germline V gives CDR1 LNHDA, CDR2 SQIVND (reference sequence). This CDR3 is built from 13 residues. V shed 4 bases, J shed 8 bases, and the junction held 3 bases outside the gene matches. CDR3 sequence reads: CASSRGLADEQFF. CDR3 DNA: TGTGCCAGTAGTAGGGGACTAGCCGATGAGCAGTTCTTC.